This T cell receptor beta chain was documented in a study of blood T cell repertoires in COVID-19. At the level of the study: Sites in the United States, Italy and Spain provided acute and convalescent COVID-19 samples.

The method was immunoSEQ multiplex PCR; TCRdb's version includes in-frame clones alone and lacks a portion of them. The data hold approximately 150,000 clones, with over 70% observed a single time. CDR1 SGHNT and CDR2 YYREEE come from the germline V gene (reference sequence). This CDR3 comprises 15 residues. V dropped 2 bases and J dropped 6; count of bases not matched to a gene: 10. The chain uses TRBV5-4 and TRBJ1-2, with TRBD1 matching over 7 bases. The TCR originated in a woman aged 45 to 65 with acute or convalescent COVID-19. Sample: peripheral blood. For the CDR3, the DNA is TGTGCCAGCAGCTTAAGGGGGCGTCGCGTTGATGGCTACACCTTC. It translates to CASSLRGRRVDGYTF. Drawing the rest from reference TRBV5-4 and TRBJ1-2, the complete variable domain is ETGVTQSPTHLIKTRGQQVTLRCSSQSGHNTVSWYQQALGQGPQFIFQYYREEENGRGNFPPRFSGLQFPNYSSELNVNALELDDSALYLCASSLRGRRVDGYTFGSGTRLTVV.